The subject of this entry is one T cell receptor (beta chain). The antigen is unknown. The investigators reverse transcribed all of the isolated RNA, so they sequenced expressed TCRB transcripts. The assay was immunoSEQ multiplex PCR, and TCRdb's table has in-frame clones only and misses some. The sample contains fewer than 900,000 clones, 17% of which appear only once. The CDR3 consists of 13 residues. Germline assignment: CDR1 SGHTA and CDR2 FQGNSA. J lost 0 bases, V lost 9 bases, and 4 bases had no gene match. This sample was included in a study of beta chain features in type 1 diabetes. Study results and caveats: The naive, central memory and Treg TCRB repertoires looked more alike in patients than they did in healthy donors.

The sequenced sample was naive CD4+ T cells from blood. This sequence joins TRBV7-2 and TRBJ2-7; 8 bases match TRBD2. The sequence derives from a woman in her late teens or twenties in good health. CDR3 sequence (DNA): TGTGCCAGGACTAGCGACAGCTCCTACGAGCAGTACTTC. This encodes CARTSDSSYEQYF. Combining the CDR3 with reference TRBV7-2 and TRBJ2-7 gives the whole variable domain GAGVSQSPSNKVTEKGKDVELRCDPISGHTALYWYRQSLGQGLEFLIYFQGNSAPDKSGLPSDRFSAERTGGSVSTLTIQRTQQEDSAVYLCARTSDSSYEQYFGPGTRLTVT.